This entry lists 15 T cell receptor beta chains sequenced from one sample in a study of response to subunit inactivated influenza vaccine. TCRdb passed the RT-PCR reads through MiXCR, listing each CDR3 protein once. The sample contains approximately 700,000 distinct CDR3 sequences, more than 15% of which appear only once. The sample here was PBMCs from blood, taken 11 to 12 days after vaccination. These receptor sequences come from a man aged 50-60 years who received an inactivated influenza vaccine.

The rearrangement uses TRBV4-1 and TRBJ2-7, with TRBD1 as a possible D gene (6 bases). This CDR3 is built from 15 residues. Germline V gene sequence: CDR1 MGHRA, CDR2 YSYEKL. The V and J ends lost 1 base and 2 bases respectively, with 12 bases between them. This CDR3 reads CASSQGTAKTYEQYF. The CDR3 DNA reads TGCGCCAGCAGCCAAGGGACAGCTAAAACCTACGAGCAGTACTTC.

The chain carries TRBV5-5 and TRBJ2-7, with 7 bases aligning to TRBD1. CDR1 and CDR2 from the germline V gene are SGHKS and YYEKEE (reference sequence). This CDR3 comprises 16 residues. The V gene end was trimmed by 4 bases and the J gene end by 5 bases; junction bases not matched to a gene: 15. CDR3 nucleotide sequence: TGTGCCAGCAGCCGCCAACTCAATCAAGGGGGCGACGAGCAGTACTTC. Translated: CASSRQLNQGGDEQYF.

V and J are TRBV7-8 and TRBJ2-7, with TRBD2 matching over 15 bases. After removal of 6 bases from V and 12 bases from J, the junction contained 3 bases not matched to a gene. CDR1 SGHVS and CDR2 FQNEAQ come from the germline V gene. The CDR3 has 12 residues. For the CDR3, the DNA is TGTGCCAGCAGGGGACTAGCGGGAGGTCTGTACTTC. This gives the protein CASRGLAGGLYF.

The J gene is TRBJ2-1, the V gene TRBV20-1, with 7 bases aligning to TRBD2. Germline V gene sequence: CDR1 DFQATT, CDR2 SNEGSKA (reference sequence). This CDR3 spans 14 amino acids. The V segment lost 0 bases and the J segment 7 bases; nucleotides outside the gene matches: 6. The CDR3 reads CSARDPRGENEQFF. The CDR3 DNA is TGCAGTGCTAGAGATCCACGGGGGGAAAATGAGCAGTTCTTC.

This clonotype has ten or more counts. The V and J genes are TRBV4-1 and TRBJ1-1; the match to TRBD1 covers 7 bases. Germline V gene lookup returns CDR1 MGHRA and CDR2 YSYEKL. The junction had 11 bases not matched to a gene; V was cut back by 4 bases and J by 6 bases. The CDR3 is 15 residues long. The CDR3 DNA reads as TGCGCCAGCAGCCCCTTCGGACAGGACTCTCCTGAAGCTTTCTTT. It codes for CASSPFGQDSPEAFF.

The chain has TRBV20-1 and TRBJ2-2, with TRBD1 matching over 7 bases. The CDR3 extends over 15 amino acids. After removal of 3 bases from V and 0 bases from J, the junction contained 4 bases not matched to a gene. Germline V gene sequence: CDR1 DFQATT, CDR2 SNEGSKA (reference sequence). CDR3 protein: CSARWGQTNTGELFF. As DNA, the CDR3 is TGCAGTGCTAGGTGGGGACAGACGAACACCGGGGAGCTGTTTTTT.

The rearrangement uses TRBV25-1 and TRBJ2-7, with 8 bases that match TRBD1. Trimming at V came to 4 bases and at J to 1 base, leaving 6 bases not matched to a gene. Germline assignment: CDR1 MGHDK and CDR2 SYGVNS. This CDR3 region has 15 residues. CDR3 DNA: TGTGCCAGCAGTGTTAACTACAGGGGGTCCTACGAGCAGTACTTC. Encoded protein: CASSVNYRGSYEQYF.

Here the CDR3 reads CASSQGTGASNEQFF. CDR3 coding DNA: TGTGCCAGCAGCCAAGGGACAGGGGCTTCGAATGAGCAGTTCTTC. V and J are TRBV3-1 and TRBJ2-1; 9 nucleotides line up with TRBD1. The germline V gene encodes CDR1 LGHDT and CDR2 YNNKEL (reference sequence). The CDR3 contains 15 residues. V was clipped by 1 base and J by 7 bases; unmatched bases: 5.

The chain carries TRBV4-2 and TRBJ2-1, with TRBD2 matching over 9 bases. Losses at the gene ends were 4 bases for V and 0 bases for J; bases not matched to a gene: 4. CDR3 length: 16 amino acids. Per the germline V gene, CDR1 is LGHNA and CDR2 is YNFKEQ. The CDR3 is CASSPGLADSYNEQFF. The CDR3 bases are TGTGCCAGCAGCCCGGGACTAGCTGACTCCTACAATGAGCAGTTCTTC.

The CDR3 region has the DNA TGTGCCACCAGTGAAACGGGAGGGAGCACAGATACGCAGTATTTT. Its protein product is CATSETGGSTDTQYF. The V and J genes are TRBV24-1 and TRBJ2-3; 8 positions match TRBD2. V was pared by 4 bases and J by 0 bases, with 2 bases of the junction left unmatched. The CDR3 spans 15 residues. Germline lookup yields CDR1 KGHDR and CDR2 SFDVKD.

The J gene is TRBJ2-1, the V gene TRBV18, with 8 bases fitting TRBD2. CDR3 length equals 17 residues. Trimming at V came to 3 bases and at J to 0 bases, leaving 7 bases not matched to a gene. The germline gives CDR1 KGHSH, CDR2 LQKENI. DNA for the CDR3: TGTGCCAGCTCACCCCGGACTAGCTCCGTCTCCTACAATGAGCAGTTCTTC. Its protein is CASSPRTSSVSYNEQFF.

The CDR3, as DNA: TGTGCCAGCAGTTTATTCCGGGGTTGGCAAGAGACCCAGTACTTC. Its protein product is CASSLFRGWQETQYF. The chain joins TRBV28 to TRBJ2-5, with D possibly matching TRBD2 (5 bases). Germline-derived CDR1 and CDR2 are MDHEN and SYDVKM. Trimming cost V 1 base and J 2 bases, with 11 bases left between them. The CDR3 contains 15 residues.

There are a few counts of this clonotype. The chain joins TRBV29-1 to TRBJ1-1; D is possibly TRBD1 (5 bases). The CDR3 spans 11 residues. In germline, CDR1 is SQVTM, CDR2 ANQGSEA. V was clipped by 5 bases and J by 6 bases, with 10 bases between them. The CDR3, as DNA: TGCAGCGTTCGGTTCAGGGCTGAAGCTTTCTTT. Translated: CSVRFRAEAFF.

The V call is TRBV7-2, the J call TRBJ1-2, with D possibly TRBD1 on 6 matching bases. V was pared by 4 bases and J by 4 bases, with 13 bases between. Looked up from germline, CDR1 is SGHTA and CDR2 is FQGNSA. The CDR3 extends over 14 amino acids. CDR3 DNA sequence: TGTGCCAGCAGCTCCGGACAGTTAAGCTATGGCTACACCTTC. Protein: CASSSGQLSYGYTF.

This clonotype was seen repeatedly, ten times or more. The chain recombines TRBV5-1 with TRBJ2-5; D uncertain. This CDR3 is built from 13 residues. Trimming pared 4 bases from V and 2 bases from J, leaving 9 bases between. Germline CDR1 SGHRS, CDR2 YFSETQ. The CDR3 sequence is CASSALGQETQYF. CDR3 nucleotides: TGCGCCAGCAGCGCCCTTGGTCAAGAGACCCAGTACTTC.